Shown below are 4 T cell receptor beta chains from a single sample sequenced in a study of PD-1 blockade in classical Hodgkin lymphoma. Time point noted: newly diagnosed, previously untreated cHL patient sample. Produced via immunoSEQ multiplex PCR; TCRdb's table is partial and in-frame only. Of tens of thousands of clones listed, around 94% are singletons. Material: peripheral blood mononuclear cells (PBMCs). The receptors originated from a human donor with classical Hodgkin lymphoma.

The rearrangement uses TRBV19 and TRBJ2-2; no clear D. Trimming took off 8 bases at V and 4 bases at J, with 17 bases between the two ends. Germline CDR1 is LNHDA and CDR2 is SQIVND (reference sequence). The CDR3 is 15 amino acids. The CDR3: CASSSIYSPTGELFF. The CDR3 coding sequence is TGTGCCAGTTCTAGTATTTACAGTCCCACCGGGGAGCTGTTTTTT.

The CDR3 spells CASSIGGGAVNTDTQYF. The CDR3 nucleotides read TGTGCCAGTAGTATTGGGGGTGGGGCGGTTAACACAGATACGCAGTATTTT. The V call is TRBV19, the J call TRBJ2-3, with D tentatively TRBD1 or TRBD2 (5 bases each). Germline CDR1 reads LNHDA; CDR2 reads SQIVND (reference sequence). This CDR3 is built from 17 residues. Deletions cut 3 bases from V and 2 bases from J, with 18 bases between.

The J gene is TRBJ1-2, the V gene TRBV7-2, with a weak D call TRBD1 (5 bases). Germline CDR1 is SGHTA and CDR2 is FQGNSA. This CDR3 has 17 residues. Trimming pared 1 base from V and 1 base from J, leaving 16 bases between. The CDR3 protein is CASSLGLGGGSNYGYTF. DNA for the CDR3: TGTGCCAGCAGCTTAGGGCTTGGCGGGGGGAGTAACTATGGCTACACCTTC.

This clone was seen a single time. The chain recombines TRBV5-1 with TRBJ2-1; D may be TRBD1 (7 bases). CDR3 length: 14 amino acids. CDR1 SGHRS and CDR2 YFSETQ come from the germline V gene. The germline V and J ends were trimmed by 1 base and 7 bases, with 12 bases remaining between them. CDR3 sequence reads: CASSLLAGGNEQFF. The CDR3 nucleotides read TGCGCCAGCAGCTTGTTGGCAGGGGGGAATGAGCAGTTCTTC.